This is a list of T cell receptor beta chains from one sample in a study of blood T cell repertoires in COVID-19. Libraries were prepared by immunoSEQ multiplex PCR; TCRdb keeps only in-frame clonotypes and omits some of them. The table lists fewer than 200,000 clones, just under 90% of them singletons, with 12% in the top ten. Sequenced: peripheral blood. The receptors were gathered from a woman in her seventies with COVID-19, enrolled during active disease. The CDR3 runs from the conserved cysteine through the conserved F or W. The D gene is left open where the match is weak. Expanded clones get a size class; other rows say once, few or many, or leave the size out.

TRBJ2-7	TRBD1	TRBV27	.	CASSWDRGRGQYF	TGTGCCAGCAGTTGGGACAGGGGGCGCGGGCAGTACTTC
TRBJ1-6	.	TRBV11-2	.	CASSSGLVDSPLHF	TGTGCCAGCAGCTCAGGACTGGTGGATTCACCCCTCCACTTT
TRBJ1-5	TRBD1	TRBV10-3	once	CAIRGQGDQPQHF	TGTGCCATCAGAGGACAGGGGGATCAGCCCCAGCATTTT
TRBJ2-5	TRBD2	TRBV5-1	.	CASSRGDFGETQYF	TGCGCCAGCAGCCGGGGGGACTTTGGGGAGACCCAGTACTTC
TRBJ2-3	TRBD2	TRBV4-2	once	CASSQLTSPYPSSGSTDTQYF	TGTGCCAGCAGCCAACTTACGTCCCCCTACCCCTCTAGCGGGAGCACAGATACGCAGTATTTT
TRBJ1-5	.	TRBV3-1/TRBV3-2	.	CASSRSGARSNQPQHF	TGTGCCAGCAGCCGGTCCGGAGCTCGTAGCAATCAGCCCCAGCATTTT
TRBJ1-1	.	TRBV6-1	.	CASSEFGVPTEAFF	TGTGCCAGCAGTGAATTCGGGGTTCCGACTGAAGCTTTCTTT
TRBJ1-2	TRBD1	TRBV5-1	.	CASSPFSQGVDYGYTF	TGCGCCAGCAGTCCTTTTAGTCAGGGGGTCGACTATGGCTACACCTTC
TRBJ1-2	.	TRBV6-5	.	CASSSTESYGYTF	TGTGCCAGCAGTTCAACGGAGAGCTATGGCTACACCTTC
TRBJ2-7	.	TRBV3-1/TRBV3-2	few	CASSQDRWRASYEQYF	TGTGCCAGCAGCCAAGATCGCTGGCGGGCTTCCTACGAGCAGTACTTC
TRBJ2-1	TRBD1	TRBV7-2	.	CASSTRDRYNEQFF	TGTGCCAGCAGCACCCGGGACAGGTACAATGAGCAGTTCTTC
TRBJ2-7	.	TRBV7-9	.	CASSPDGGSYEQYF	TGTGCCAGCAGCCCCGACGGGGGATCCTACGAGCAGTACTTC
TRBJ2-7	TRBD1	TRBV28	.	CASRPGQGLSYEQYF	TGTGCCAGCAGGCCGGGACAGGGGTTATCCTACGAGCAGTACTTC
TRBJ2-6	TRBD1	TRBV9	.	CASSAAGLGQAGANVLTF	TGTGCCAGCAGCGCAGCAGGATTGGGACAGGCTGGGGCCAACGTCCTGACTTTC
TRBJ2-5	TRBD1	TRBV4-2	few	CASSQDIRDRGMEETQYF	TGTGCCAGCAGCCAAGACATACGGGACAGGGGGATGGAAGAGACCCAGTACTTC